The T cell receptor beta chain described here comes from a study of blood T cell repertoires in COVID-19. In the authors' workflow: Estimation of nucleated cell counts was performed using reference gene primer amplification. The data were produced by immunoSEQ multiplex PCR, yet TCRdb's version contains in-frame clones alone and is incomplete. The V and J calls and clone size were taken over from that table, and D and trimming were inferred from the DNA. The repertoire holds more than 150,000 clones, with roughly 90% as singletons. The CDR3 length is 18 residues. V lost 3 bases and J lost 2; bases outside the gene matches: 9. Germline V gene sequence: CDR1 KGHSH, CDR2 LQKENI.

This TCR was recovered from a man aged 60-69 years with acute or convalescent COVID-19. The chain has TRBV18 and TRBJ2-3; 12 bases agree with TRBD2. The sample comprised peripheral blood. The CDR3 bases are TGTGCCAGCTCACCGCGGCTAGCGGGGGGGAGAGACACAGATACGCAGTATTTT. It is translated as CASSPRLAGGRDTDTQYF.